Following are 11 T cell receptor beta chains from one sample sequenced in a study of blood T cell repertoires in COVID-19. This table comes from immunoSEQ multiplex PCR, and its TCRdb copy is limited to in-frame clones, with some not included. There are about 210,000 clones in the sample; over 75% occur only once, and about 4% lies in the top ten. Source material: PBMCs or T cells enriched from blood (not recorded which). These receptors were obtained from a man aged 30-40 years with acute COVID-19.

Only a few counts were recorded for this clone. This chain connects TRBV19 to TRBJ1-2, with TRBD1 matching over 8 bases. The germline V gene has CDR1 LNHDA and CDR2 SQIVND (reference sequence). There are 14 residues in the CDR3. Trimming took 6 bases from V and 4 from J; bases not matched to a gene: 7. This chain's CDR3 is CASRDGQGGYGYTF. The CDR3, as DNA: TGTGCCAGTAGGGATGGACAGGGTGGCTATGGCTACACCTTC.

The chain employs TRBV6-5 and TRBJ2-2; possibly TRBD1 for D (5 bases). The ends were cut back, 4 bases at V and 1 base at J, with 13 bases in the middle. The CDR3 runs to 16 residues. The V gene's germline CDR1 is MNHEY and CDR2 SVGAGI. CDR3 nucleotides: TGTGCCAGCAGTTCCCAGGGAAGGCAGAACACCGGGGAGCTGTTTTTT. Encoded protein: CASSSQGRQNTGELFF.

The rearrangement joins TRBV5-1 to TRBJ2-7, with D possibly TRBD1 on 6 matching bases. Germline V gene data show CDR1 as SGHRS and CDR2 as YFSETQ. The CDR3 is 17 amino acids. V dropped 1 base and J dropped 1 base, with 18 bases sitting between them. The CDR3 region has the DNA TGCGCCAGCAGCTTGACTGGGATCGACAGGAGGTCCTACGAGCAGTACTTC. Translated: CASSLTGIDRRSYEQYF.

This clone occurred a few times. The V call is TRBV27, the J call TRBJ1-6; 10 nucleotides align to TRBD1. Trimming took 6 bases from V and 1 from J; bases not matched to a gene: 15. The CDR3 totals 20 residues. Looked up from germline, CDR1 is MNHEY and CDR2 is SMNVEV (reference sequence). The chain's CDR3 is CASSRFSPGQGISYNSPLHF. In DNA, the CDR3 is TGTGCCAGCAGCCGCTTTTCCCCGGGACAGGGGATTTCCTATAATTCACCCCTCCACTTT.

The chain uses TRBV11-2 and TRBJ2-5, with 7 bases identical to TRBD1. J gave up 2 bases and V 5 bases, and 14 bases lay outside the gene matches. CDR1 is SGHAT, CDR2 FQNNGV, per germline. This CDR3 contains 17 residues. DNA of the CDR3: TGTGCCAGCAGCCGCCCCAATAAAAGGGGGCGACAAGAGACCCAGTACTTC. This translates into CASSRPNKRGRQETQYF. Supplemented by reference TRBV11-2 and TRBJ2-5, the full variable domain reads EAGVAQSPRYKIIEKRQSVAFWCNPISGHATLYWYQQILGQGPKLLIQFQNNGVVDDSQLPKDRFSAERLKGVDSTLKIQPAKLEDSAVYLCASSRPNKRGRQETQYFGPGTRLLVL.

The V gene is TRBV5-4, the J gene TRBJ2-6; 12 positions match TRBD1. CDR1 SGHNT and CDR2 YYREEE come from the germline V gene (reference sequence). Trimming at V came to 4 bases and at J to 1 base, leaving 6 bases not matched to a gene. CDR3 length: 18 amino acids. The CDR3 nucleotides are TGTGCCAGCAGCCCGGGACAGGGGGCCTTTTCTGGGGCCAACGTCCTGACTTTC. This sequence encodes CASSPGQGAFSGANVLTF. Variable domain in full (rest from reference TRBV5-4 and TRBJ2-6): ETGVTQSPTHLIKTRGQQVTLRCSSQSGHNTVSWYQQALGQGPQFIFQYYREEENGRGNFPPRFSGLQFPNYSSELNVNALELDDSALYLCASSPGQGAFSGANVLTFGAGSRLTVL.

The gene calls are TRBV6-5 and TRBJ1-3, with 7 bases matching TRBD1. CDR3 length: 15 residues. After removal of 6 bases from V and 0 bases from J, the junction contained 5 bases not matched to a gene. CDR1 is MNHEY, CDR2 SVGAGI, per germline. CDR3 residues: CASSVTGDSGNTIYF. The CDR3 DNA sequence: TGTGCCAGCAGCGTTACAGGGGACTCTGGAAACACCATATATTTT.

This chain links TRBV4-1 with TRBJ1-2; D ambiguous. V lost 3 bases and J lost 6, with 20 bases in between. Germline loops: CDR1 MGHRA, CDR2 YSYEKL. The CDR3 contains 16 residues. The CDR3 loop reads CASSHHAGPLEDGYTF. For the CDR3, the DNA is TGCGCCAGCAGCCATCACGCCGGGCCTTTGGAGGATGGCTACACCTTC.

The DNA for the CDR3 is TGTGCCAGCAGTTACTCGGTCCTAAGCTCCTACAATGAGCAGTTCTTC. Protein: CASSYSVLSSYNEQFF. The rearrangement links TRBV6-5 to TRBJ2-1, with no clear D. V lost 0 bases, J lost 0 bases, and 9 bases lay in between. Per the germline V gene, CDR1 is MNHEY and CDR2 is SVGAGI. This CDR3 is built from 16 residues.

CDR3 protein: CASRRGLGNTIYF. The CDR3 DNA sequence: TGTGCCAGTAGAAGGGGGCTCGGAAACACCATATATTTT. The V gene is TRBV19, the J gene TRBJ1-3; 7 bases match TRBD1. The CDR3 has 13 amino acids. Per the germline V gene, CDR1 is LNHDA and CDR2 is SQIVND (reference sequence). Trimming cost V 6 bases and J 4 bases; bases outside gene matches: 3.

The chain is built from TRBV5-6 and TRBJ2-7, with TRBD2 identical over 14 bases. V lost 7 bases to trimming and J lost 4 bases; unmatched junction nucleotides: 10. Germline CDR1 reads SGHDT; CDR2 reads YYEEEE. This CDR3 comprises 16 residues. DNA for the CDR3: TGTGCCAGCCAACCTCAGCGGACTAGCGGGGGGTACGAGCAGTACTTC. This encodes CASQPQRTSGGYEQYF.